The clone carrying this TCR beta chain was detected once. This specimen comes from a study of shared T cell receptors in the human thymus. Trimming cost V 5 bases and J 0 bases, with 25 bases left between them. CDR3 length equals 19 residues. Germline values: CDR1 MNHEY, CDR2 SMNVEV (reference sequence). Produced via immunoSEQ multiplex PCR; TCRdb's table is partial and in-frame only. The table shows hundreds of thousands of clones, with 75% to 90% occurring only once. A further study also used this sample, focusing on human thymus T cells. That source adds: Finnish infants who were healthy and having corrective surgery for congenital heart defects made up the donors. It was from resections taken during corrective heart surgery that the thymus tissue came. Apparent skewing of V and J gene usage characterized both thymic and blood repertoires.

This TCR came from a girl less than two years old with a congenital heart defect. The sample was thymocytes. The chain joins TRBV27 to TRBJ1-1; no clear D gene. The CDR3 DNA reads TGTGCCAGCAGTACCACTGTCTGGGAGACCCCAATCGTGAACACTGAAGCTTTCTTT. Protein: CASSTTVWETPIVNTEAFF.